This T cell receptor beta chain came from a study of CXCR3-negative and CXCR3-positive naive CD8 T cells. Germline lookup yields CDR1 SGHAT and CDR2 FQNNGV. The CDR3 is made up of 15 amino acids. As for this clonotype: Its specificity is not known.

5' RACE that incorporated UMI labels was used to prepare the TRB cDNA libraries. TCRdb re-called the 5' RACE reads; every CDR3 protein appears as one record, without DNA. Listed are tens of thousands of distinct CDR3 sequences; approximately 15% falls within the top ten. Study-wide findings and caveats: Freshly isolated PBMCs were used in most assays, given partial CXCR3 loss after freezing. TRB CDR3 properties indicated TCR strength, while surface CD5 was similar across naive subsets. Memory CD8+ T cell repertoires were far less diverse than both naive subsets.

The source material was memory CD8+ T cells from blood. This TCR was recovered from a human donor in good health. Some clones in this sample may be carry-over from other donors' samples. The chain recombines TRBV11-2 with TRBJ1-3; the D call from TCRdb, TRBD1, cannot be confirmed without DNA. The CDR3 sequence is CASSFRPGPGNTIYF.